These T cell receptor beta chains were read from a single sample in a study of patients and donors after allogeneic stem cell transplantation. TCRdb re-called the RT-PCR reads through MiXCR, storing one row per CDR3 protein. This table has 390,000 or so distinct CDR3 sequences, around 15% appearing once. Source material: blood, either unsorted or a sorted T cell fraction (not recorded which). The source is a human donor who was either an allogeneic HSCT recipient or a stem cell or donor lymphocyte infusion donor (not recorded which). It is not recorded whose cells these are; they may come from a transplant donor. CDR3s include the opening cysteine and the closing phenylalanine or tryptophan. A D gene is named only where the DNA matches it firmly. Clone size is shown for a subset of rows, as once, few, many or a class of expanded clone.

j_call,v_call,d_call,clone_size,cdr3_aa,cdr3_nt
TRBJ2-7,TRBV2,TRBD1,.,CASSHRGPISYEQYF,TGTGCCAGCAGCCACAGGGGACCAATTTCCTACGAGCAGTACTTC
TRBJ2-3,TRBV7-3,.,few,CASSLFSNSDTQYF,TGTGCCAGCAGCTTATTCTCGAATTCGGATACGCAGTATTTT
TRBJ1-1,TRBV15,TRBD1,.,CATRPDRANTEAFF,TGTGCCACCAGACCCGACAGGGCTAACACTGAAGCTTTCTTT
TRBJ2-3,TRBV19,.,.,CASTPRRTDTQYF,TGTGCCAGTACCCCGCGCAGGACGGATACGCAGTATTTT
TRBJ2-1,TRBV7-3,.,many,CASSLTGDYNEQFF,TGTGCCAGCAGCTTAACGGGGGATTACAATGAGCAGTTCTTC
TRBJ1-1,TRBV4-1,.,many,CASSPGSTEAFF,TGCGCCAGCAGCCCCGGGAGTACTGAAGCTTTCTTT
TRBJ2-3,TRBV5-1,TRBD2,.,CATSLGGDADTQYF,TGCGCTACAAGCTTGGGGGGGGACGCAGATACGCAGTATTTT
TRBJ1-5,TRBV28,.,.,CASRFFTNNQPQHF,TGTGCCAGCAGATTCTTCACAAATAATCAGCCCCAGCATTTT
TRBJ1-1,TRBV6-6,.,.,CASWEGLGAFF,TGTGCCAGCTGGGAGGGGCTCGGAGCTTTCTTT
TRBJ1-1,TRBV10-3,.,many,CAISDWEKTEAFF,TGTGCCATCAGTGATTGGGAGAAAACTGAAGCTTTCTTT
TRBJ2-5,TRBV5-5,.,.,CASIKSEGGSQETQYF,TGTGCCAGCATAAAATCCGAGGGAGGCAGTCAAGAGACCCAGTACTTC
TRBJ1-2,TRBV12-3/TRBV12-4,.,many,CASSLQAQLLYGYTF,TGTGCCAGCAGTTTGCAGGCGCAGCTTCTTTATGGCTACACCTTC
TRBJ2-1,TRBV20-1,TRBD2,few,CSARDHTSGKRNEQFF,TGCAGTGCTAGAGACCACACTAGCGGGAAACGCAATGAGCAGTTCTTC
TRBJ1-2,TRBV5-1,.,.,CASSLAGEGLYGYTF,TGCGCCAGCAGCTTGGCCGGGGAGGGGCTCTATGGCTACACCTTC
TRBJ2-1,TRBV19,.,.,CASRTTLNEQFF,TGTGCCAGCCGGACCACCCTCAATGAGCAGTTCTTC
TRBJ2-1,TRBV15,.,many,CATSREYDAYGEQFF,TGTGCCACCAGCAGAGAGTACGACGCGTACGGTGAGCAGTTCTTC
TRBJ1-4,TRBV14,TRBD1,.,CASSQVTGVGEKLFF,TGTGCCAGCAGCCAAGTGACAGGGGTCGGCGAAAAACTGTTTTTT
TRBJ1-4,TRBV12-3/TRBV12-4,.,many,CASSFPRGEKLFF,TGTGCCAGCAGTTTTCCTAGGGGCGAAAAACTGTTTTTT
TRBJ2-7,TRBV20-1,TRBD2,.,CSASPLSSGSSYEQYF,TGCAGTGCTAGCCCGCTGTCTAGCGGGAGCTCCTACGAGCAGTACTTC
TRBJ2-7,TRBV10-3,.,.,CAIRDLMGRQYF,TGTGCCATCAGGGATTTAATGGGACGGCAGTACTTC
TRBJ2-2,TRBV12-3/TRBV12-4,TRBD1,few,CASSLTGGHTGELFF,TGTGCCAGCAGTCTTACAGGGGGCCACACCGGGGAGCTGTTTTTT
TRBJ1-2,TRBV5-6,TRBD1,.,CASSIPGQGSGYTF,TGTGCCAGCAGCATCCCGGGACAGGGGTCTGGCTACACCTTC
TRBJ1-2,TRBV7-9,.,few,CASSLDLRWGAGYTF,TGTGCCAGCAGCTTAGACCTCCGGTGGGGTGCTGGCTACACCTTC
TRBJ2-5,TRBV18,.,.,CASSPRGGDGTQYF,TGTGCCAGCTCACCACGCGGGGGCGACGGGACCCAGTACTTC
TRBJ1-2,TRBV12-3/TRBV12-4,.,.,CASRQLGTDNYGYTF,TGTGCCAGCAGACAACTTGGGACGGATAACTATGGCTACACCTTC
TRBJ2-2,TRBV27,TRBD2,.,CASSLYLPRGGNTGELFF,TGTGCCAGCAGTTTATACCTCCCACGGGGGGGTAACACCGGGGAGCTGTTTTTT
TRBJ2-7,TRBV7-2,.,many,CASSLTAGRTYEQYF,TGTGCCAGCAGCTTAACAGCAGGGAGGACCTACGAGCAGTACTTC